This entry features one T cell receptor (beta chain) sequence. Its antigen is still unknown. These data come from a study of beta chain features in type 1 diabetes. Study outcomes and limitations: Shorter TCRB CDR3s, moderately but significantly so, were found in Type 1 diabetes patients in all four CD4+ subsets.

Staining for CD45RO/CCR7/CD25/CD127/CD95/CD27 allowed sorting of CD4+ naive, central memory, regulatory and stem cell-like memory cells. Between the trimmed V and J ends, which lost 2 bases and 1 base, there was a span of 6 bases. CDR3 length equals 13 residues. Per germline, CDR1 SGHRS and CDR2 YFSETQ. Reverse transcription of all isolated RNA meant that expressed TCRB transcripts were sequenced. The data were produced by immunoSEQ multiplex PCR, yet TCRdb's version contains in-frame clones alone and is incomplete. This table has more than 120,000 clones, about 13% appearing once. The source of this sequence is a young man with type 1 diabetes. Sequenced sample: central memory CD4+ T cells from blood. The chain combines TRBV5-1 with TRBJ1-1; D uncertain. The CDR3 DNA sequence: TGCGCCAGCAGCTTCTGGGGGAACACTGAAGCTTTCTTT. Its translation: CASSFWGNTEAFF.